This is a list of T cell receptor beta chains from one sample in a study of T-cell memory formation after mild COVID-19. MiXCR was run by TCRdb on the 5' RACE reads, yielding one entry per CDR3 protein. Of roughly 200,000 distinct CDR3 sequences in the sample, over 9.5% are singletons; the top ten hold 3.5% to 4%. Source material: PBMCs or a T cell subset sorted from them (not recorded which). These receptors were obtained from a man younger than 35 who had mild COVID-19 (a few samples of this study predate the infection). Cell type and time point are not known. The CDR3 runs from the conserved cysteine through the conserved F or W. Fields, in order: V gene, clone size, J gene, D gene, CDR3 protein, CDR3 DNA. A D gene is named only where the DNA matches it firmly. Size values are once, few and many counts, or a class for expanded clones, and some rows have none.

>TRBV11-2|few|TRBJ1-1|.
CASSLGPGQGHTEAFF
TGTGCCAGCAGCTTAGGACCGGGACAAGGGCACACTGAAGCTTTCTTT
>TRBV5-1|.|TRBJ2-3|.
CASSLGSGAGDTQYF
TGCGCCAGCAGCTTGGGGTCAGGGGCTGGAGATACGCAGTATTTT
>TRBV7-2|few|TRBJ1-1|TRBD1
CASSRRQGGEAFF
TGTGCCAGCAGCCGTCGACAGGGGGGTGAAGCTTTCTTT
>TRBV7-2|few|TRBJ1-2|.
CASSLLQSGYTF
TGTGCCAGCAGCTTACTACAATCCGGCTACACCTTC
>TRBV5-1|many|TRBJ2-3|.
CASSSQTATDTQYF
TGCGCCAGCAGTAGCCAAACTGCCACAGATACGCAGTATTTT
>TRBV6-5|.|TRBJ2-7|TRBD1
CASSAYRGNYEQYF
TGTGCCAGCAGTGCATACAGGGGAAACTACGAGCAGTACTTC
>TRBV12-3/TRBV12-4|few|TRBJ1-3|TRBD1
CASSLTGASNTIYF
TGTGCCAGCAGCCTGACAGGGGCAAGTAACACCATATATTTT
>TRBV7-2|many|TRBJ2-1|TRBD1
CASSFSGTGKNEQFF
TGTGCCAGCAGCTTTAGTGGGACAGGGAAAAATGAGCAGTTCTTC
>TRBV7-6|many|TRBJ2-4|TRBD1
CASSLRTGGSRAKNIQYF
TGTGCCAGCAGCCTCCGGACAGGGGGCTCCCGAGCCAAAAACATTCAGTACTTC
>TRBV6-6|.|TRBJ1-2|.
CASSYRRTDYGYTF
TGTGCCAGCAGTTACCGTCGGACAGACTATGGCTACACCTTC
>TRBV7-2|few|TRBJ2-1|TRBD2
CASRPGGYNEQFF
TGTGCCAGCAGACCGGGGGGCTACAATGAGCAGTTCTTC
>TRBV12-3/TRBV12-4|few|TRBJ1-1|.
CASSRARDTEAFF
TGTGCCAGCAGCCGTGCTAGGGACACTGAAGCTTTCTTT
>TRBV20-1|.|TRBJ2-2|TRBD1
CSAGRTGGTGELFF
TGCAGTGCTGGAAGGACAGGGGGGACCGGGGAGCTGTTTTTT
>TRBV12-3/TRBV12-4|few|TRBJ2-7|TRBD1
CASSSDRVGYEQYF
TGTGCCAGCAGTTCGGACAGGGTGGGCTACGAGCAGTACTTC
>TRBV29-1|.|TRBJ2-3|.
CSVEDHGSLRDTQYF
TGCAGCGTTGAAGATCATGGGTCATTAAGAGATACGCAGTATTTT
>TRBV27|many|TRBJ2-3|.
CASSLRSPDTQYF
TGTGCCAGCAGTTTACGGTCCCCAGATACGCAGTATTTT
>TRBV7-2|.|TRBJ2-3|.
CASSLSGPGDTQYF
TGTGCCAGCAGCTTGAGCGGTCCGGGGGATACGCAGTATTTT
>TRBV10-3|few|TRBJ1-2|.
CAISEDRGYTF
TGTGCCATCAGTGAGGACAGGGGCTACACCTTC
>TRBV20-1|.|TRBJ1-3|TRBD1
CSAAPGQGAYTIYF
TGCAGTGCCGCGCCGGGACAGGGGGCCTACACCATATATTTT
>TRBV12-3/TRBV12-4|.|TRBJ2-7|.
CASRGGVSHEQYF
TGTGCCAGCAGGGGAGGCGTGTCGCACGAGCAGTACTTC
>TRBV6-5|.|TRBJ1-3|.
CASSARTPGNTIYF
TGTGCCAGCAGTGCACGGACCCCTGGAAACACCATATATTTT
>TRBV5-4|.|TRBJ2-1|TRBD2
CASSLEGTSGNEQFF
TGTGCCAGCAGCTTGGAAGGGACTAGCGGTAATGAGCAGTTCTTC
>TRBV2|.|TRBJ2-3|.
CASRSSWGVDTQYF
TGTGCCAGCAGGTCCTCTTGGGGAGTAGATACGCAGTATTTT
>TRBV29-1|.|TRBJ1-1|.
CSVETANTEAFF
TGCAGCGTTGAGACCGCGAACACTGAAGCTTTCTTT
>TRBV20-1|.|TRBJ2-1|TRBD2
CSASQAGIVGNEQFF
TGCAGTGCTAGCCAAGCGGGGATAGTGGGCAATGAGCAGTTCTTC
>TRBV9|few|TRBJ1-4|.
CASSVGGRGDEKLFF
TGTGCCAGCAGCGTAGGGGGACGAGGGGATGAAAAACTGTTTTTT
>TRBV28|few|TRBJ1-5|.
CASRAGGWQGLNQPQHF
TGTGCCAGCAGGGCCGGTGGTTGGCAGGGACTAAATCAGCCCCAGCATTTT
>TRBV7-3|many|TRBJ2-6|.
CASSLGGPPLTF
TGTGCCAGCAGCTTAGGGGGACCACCGCTGACTTTC
>TRBV20-1|many|TRBJ2-1|.
CSARGWGNEQFF
TGCAGTGCTAGAGGGTGGGGCAATGAGCAGTTCTTC
>TRBV20-1|few|TRBJ1-1|.
CSARAGGVGTEAFF
TGCAGTGCCAGGGCGGGGGGCGTCGGCACTGAAGCTTTCTTT
>TRBV7-2|many|TRBJ1-3|.
CASSPRQVRSGNTIYF
TGTGCCAGCAGCCCCCGACAGGTTCGCTCTGGAAACACCATATATTTT
>TRBV3-1|few|TRBJ1-1|.
CASSQGDGGAFF
TGTGCCAGCAGCCAAGGTGACGGGGGAGCTTTCTTT
>TRBV6-2/TRBV6-3|.|TRBJ2-7|TRBD1
CASSYGGTGSHEQYF
TGTGCCAGCAGTTACGGAGGGACAGGGTCCCACGAGCAGTACTTC
>TRBV6-1|few|TRBJ2-6|.
CASSVTGANVLTF
TGTGCCAGCAGTGTGACAGGGGCCAACGTCCTGACTTTC
>TRBV29-1|.|TRBJ1-1|.
CSVSEGVGTEAFF
TGCAGCGTTTCTGAGGGGGTGGGCACTGAAGCTTTCTTT
>TRBV7-2|.|TRBJ2-5|TRBD1
CASSLNPGTGGGTQYF
TGTGCCAGCAGCTTAAACCCCGGGACAGGGGGGGGGACCCAGTACTTC
>TRBV7-5|few|TRBJ2-4|.
CISVPEARTGIGGWNIQYF
.
>TRBV14|.|TRBJ2-5|.
CASNQAGALVPQYF
TGTGCCAGCAACCAAGCAGGGGCCCTCGTGCCCCAGTACTTC
>TRBV4-1|many|TRBJ1-5|.
CASTSLEGQPQHF
TGCGCCAGCACAAGTCTGGAGGGCCAGCCCCAGCATTTT
>TRBV7-2|.|TRBJ1-2|.
CASSLGQFSGYTF
TGTGCCAGCAGCCTCGGACAGTTCAGTGGCTACACCTTC
>TRBV20-1|few|TRBJ1-1|.
CSAQSAYKGGTEAFF
TGCAGTGCTCAAAGTGCCTATAAGGGGGGGACTGAAGCTTTCTTT
>TRBV18|few|TRBJ2-5|TRBD2
CASSETSGQETQYF
TGTGCCAGCTCGGAAACTAGCGGCCAAGAGACCCAGTACTTC
>TRBV7-2|few|TRBJ1-4|.
CASSWYTGVGEKLFF
TGTGCCAGCAGCTGGTATACAGGAGTCGGTGAAAAACTGTTTTTT
>TRBV29-1|few|TRBJ2-1|TRBD1
CSVVQGAAYNEQFF
TGCAGCGTTGTTCAGGGGGCGGCCTACAATGAGCAGTTCTTC
>TRBV6-5|few|TRBJ1-5|.
CASSYSGLTDQPQHF
TGTGCCAGCAGTTACTCTGGGCTGACGGATCAGCCCCAGCATTTT
>TRBV5-4|few|TRBJ2-1|TRBD2
CASSPTSGHNEQFF
TGTGCCAGCAGCCCCACTAGCGGCCACAATGAGCAGTTCTTC
>TRBV28|.|TRBJ1-6|.
CASSLIPPLSTGMGNSPLHF
TGTGCCAGCAGTTTAATTCCCCCCCTTAGCACGGGGATGGGGAATTCACCCCTCCACTTT
>TRBV7-2|.|TRBJ2-2|TRBD1
CASRPGQISNTGELFF
TGTGCCAGCAGACCGGGACAGATATCGAACACCGGGGAGCTGTTTTTT
>TRBV7-9|.|TRBJ2-7|TRBD1
CASSSPDRGGEQYF
TGTGCCAGCAGCTCTCCGGACAGGGGGGGCGAGCAGTACTTC
>TRBV7-2|.|TRBJ2-2|.
CASSKNTGFGELFF
TGTGCCAGCAGCAAAAATACAGGGTTCGGGGAGCTGTTTTTT
>TRBV28|.|TRBJ2-5|TRBD1
CASSQGTGAYQETQYF
TGTGCCAGCAGTCAAGGGACAGGGGCTTACCAAGAGACCCAGTACTTC
>TRBV6-5|few|TRBJ2-1|.
CASSYISGRNEQFF
TGTGCCAGCAGTTACATCTCGGGAAGGAATGAGCAGTTCTTC
>TRBV6-2/TRBV6-3|.|TRBJ1-1|TRBD1
CASSYIAETGGTTEAFF
TGTGCCAGCAGTTACATCGCCGAAACAGGGGGTACCACTGAAGCTTTCTTT